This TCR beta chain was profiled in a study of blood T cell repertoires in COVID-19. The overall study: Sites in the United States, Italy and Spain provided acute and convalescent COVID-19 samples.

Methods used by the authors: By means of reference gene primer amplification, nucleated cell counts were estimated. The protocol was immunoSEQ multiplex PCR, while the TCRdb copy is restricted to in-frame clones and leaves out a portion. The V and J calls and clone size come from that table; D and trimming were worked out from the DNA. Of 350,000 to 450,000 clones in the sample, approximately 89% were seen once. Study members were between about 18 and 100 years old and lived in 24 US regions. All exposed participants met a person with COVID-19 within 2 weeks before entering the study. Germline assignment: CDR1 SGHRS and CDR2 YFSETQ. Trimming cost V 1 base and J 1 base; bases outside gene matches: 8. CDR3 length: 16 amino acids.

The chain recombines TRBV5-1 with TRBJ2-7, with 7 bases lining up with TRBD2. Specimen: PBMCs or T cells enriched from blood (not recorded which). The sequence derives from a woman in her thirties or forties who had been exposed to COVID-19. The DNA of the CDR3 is TGCGCCAGCAGCTTGAATGTAGCGGGTGCATCCTACGAGCAGTACTTC. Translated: CASSLNVAGASYEQYF.